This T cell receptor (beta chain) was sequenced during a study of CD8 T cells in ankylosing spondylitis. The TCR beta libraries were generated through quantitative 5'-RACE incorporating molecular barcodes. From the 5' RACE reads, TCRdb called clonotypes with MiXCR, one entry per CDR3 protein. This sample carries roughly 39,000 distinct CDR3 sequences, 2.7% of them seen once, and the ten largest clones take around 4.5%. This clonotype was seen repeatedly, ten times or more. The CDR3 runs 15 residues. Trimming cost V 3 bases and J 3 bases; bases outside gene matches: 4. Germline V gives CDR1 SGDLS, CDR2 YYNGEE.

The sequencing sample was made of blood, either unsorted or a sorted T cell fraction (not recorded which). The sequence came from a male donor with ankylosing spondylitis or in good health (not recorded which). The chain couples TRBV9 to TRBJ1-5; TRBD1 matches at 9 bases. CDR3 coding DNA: TGTGCCAGCAGCGGGGGACAGGGAGTCAATCAGCCCCAGCATTTT. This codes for CASSGGQGVNQPQHF. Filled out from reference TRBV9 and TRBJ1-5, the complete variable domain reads DSGVTQTPKHLITATGQRVTLRCSPRSGDLSVYWYQQSLDQGLQFLIQYYNGEERAKGNILERFSAQQFPDLHSELNLSSLELGDSALYFCASSGGQGVNQPQHFGDGTRLSIL.